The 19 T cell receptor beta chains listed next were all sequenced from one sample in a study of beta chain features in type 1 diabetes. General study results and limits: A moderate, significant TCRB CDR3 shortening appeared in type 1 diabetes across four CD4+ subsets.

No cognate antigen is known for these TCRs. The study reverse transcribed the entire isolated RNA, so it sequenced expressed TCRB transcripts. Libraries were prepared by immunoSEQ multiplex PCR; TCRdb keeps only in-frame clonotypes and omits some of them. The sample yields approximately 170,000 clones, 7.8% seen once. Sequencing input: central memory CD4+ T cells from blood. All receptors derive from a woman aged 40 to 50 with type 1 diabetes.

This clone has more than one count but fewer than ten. The CDR3 nucleotides are TGTGCCAGCAGCGGAGGGCCCCTCTCAACTAATGAAAAACTGTTTTTT. Translating it yields CASSGGPLSTNEKLFF. The V and J genes are TRBV7-9 and TRBJ1-4; D uncertain. Trimming shortened V by 5 bases and J by 0 bases, and 13 bases separated the two germline ends. CDR1 and CDR2 (germline): SEHNR, FQNEAQ (reference sequence). There are 16 residues in the CDR3.

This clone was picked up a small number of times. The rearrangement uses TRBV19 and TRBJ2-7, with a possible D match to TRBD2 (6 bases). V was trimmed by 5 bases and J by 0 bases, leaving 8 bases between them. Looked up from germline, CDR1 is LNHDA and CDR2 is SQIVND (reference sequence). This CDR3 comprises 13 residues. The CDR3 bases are TGTGCCAGTAGTCGGGACTCCTCCTACGAGCAGTACTTC. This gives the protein CASSRDSSYEQYF.

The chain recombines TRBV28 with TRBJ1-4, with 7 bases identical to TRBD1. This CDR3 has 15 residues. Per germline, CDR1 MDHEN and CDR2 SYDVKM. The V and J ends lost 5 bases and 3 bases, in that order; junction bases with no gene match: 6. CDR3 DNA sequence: TGTGCCAGCAGTCAACAGGGGAGCTCTAATGAAAAACTGTTTTTT. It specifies CASSQQGSSNEKLFF.

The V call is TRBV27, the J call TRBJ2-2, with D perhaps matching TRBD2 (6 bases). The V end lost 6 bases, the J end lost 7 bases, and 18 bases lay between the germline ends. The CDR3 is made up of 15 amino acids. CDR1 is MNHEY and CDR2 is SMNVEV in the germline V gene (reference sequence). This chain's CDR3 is CASRYGTPYGGELFF. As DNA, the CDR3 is TGTGCCAGCAGATACGGGACTCCCTACGGCGGGGAGCTGTTTTTT.

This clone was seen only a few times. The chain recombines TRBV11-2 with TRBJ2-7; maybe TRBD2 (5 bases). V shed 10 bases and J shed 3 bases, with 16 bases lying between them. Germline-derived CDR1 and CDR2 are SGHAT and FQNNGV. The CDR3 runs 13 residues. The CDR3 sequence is CATQERGYYEQYF. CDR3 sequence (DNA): TGTGCCACCCAAGAACGGGGATACTACGAGCAGTACTTC.

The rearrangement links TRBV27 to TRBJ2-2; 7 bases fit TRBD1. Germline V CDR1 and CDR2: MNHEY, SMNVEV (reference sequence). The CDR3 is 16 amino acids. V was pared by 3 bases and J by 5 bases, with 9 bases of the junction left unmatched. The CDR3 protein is CASSFNWDRGTGELFF. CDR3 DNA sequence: TGTGCCAGCAGTTTCAATTGGGACAGAGGAACCGGGGAGCTGTTTTTT.

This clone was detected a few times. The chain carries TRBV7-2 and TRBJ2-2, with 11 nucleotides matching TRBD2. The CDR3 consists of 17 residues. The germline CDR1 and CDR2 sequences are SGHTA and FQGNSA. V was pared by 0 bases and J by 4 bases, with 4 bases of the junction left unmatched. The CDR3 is CASSLASGRAGTGELFF. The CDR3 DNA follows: TGTGCCAGCAGCTTAGCTAGCGGGAGGGCCGGCACCGGGGAGCTGTTTTTT.

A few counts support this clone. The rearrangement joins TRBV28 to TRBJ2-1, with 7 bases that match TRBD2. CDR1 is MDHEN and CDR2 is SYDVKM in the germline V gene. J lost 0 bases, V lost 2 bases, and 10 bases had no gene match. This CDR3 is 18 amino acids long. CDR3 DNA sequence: TGTGCCAGCAGTTTACCCCTTAGCGGCGGGAGCTCCTACAATGAGCAGTTCTTC. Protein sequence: CASSLPLSGGSSYNEQFF.

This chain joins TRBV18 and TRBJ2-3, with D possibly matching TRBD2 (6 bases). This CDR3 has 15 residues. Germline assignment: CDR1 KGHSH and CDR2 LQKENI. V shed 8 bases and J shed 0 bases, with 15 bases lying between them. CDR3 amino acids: CASLRGTLSTDTQYF. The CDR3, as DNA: TGTGCCAGCCTCCGGGGGACCCTCAGCACAGATACGCAGTATTTT.

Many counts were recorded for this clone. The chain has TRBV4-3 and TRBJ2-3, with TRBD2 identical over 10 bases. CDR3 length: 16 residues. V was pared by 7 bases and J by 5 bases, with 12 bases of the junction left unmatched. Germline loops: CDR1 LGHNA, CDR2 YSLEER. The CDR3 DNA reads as TGCGCCAGCAAAGCTAGCGGGAGAGGTGATGGAGATACGCAGTATTTT. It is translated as CASKASGRGDGDTQYF.

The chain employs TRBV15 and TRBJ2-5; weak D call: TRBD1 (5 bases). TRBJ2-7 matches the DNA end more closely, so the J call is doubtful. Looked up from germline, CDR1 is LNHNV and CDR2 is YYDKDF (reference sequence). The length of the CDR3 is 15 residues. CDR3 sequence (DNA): TGTGCCACCAGCAGAGCAGGGATGTCCTCCTACGAGCAGTACTTC. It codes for CATSRAGMSSYEQYF.

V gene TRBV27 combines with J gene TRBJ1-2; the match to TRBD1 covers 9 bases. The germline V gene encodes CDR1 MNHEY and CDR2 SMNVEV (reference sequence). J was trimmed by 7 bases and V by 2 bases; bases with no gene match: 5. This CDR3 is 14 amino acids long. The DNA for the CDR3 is TGTGCCAGCAGTTTAGACAGGGGGGTGACTGGCTACACCTTC. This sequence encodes CASSLDRGVTGYTF.

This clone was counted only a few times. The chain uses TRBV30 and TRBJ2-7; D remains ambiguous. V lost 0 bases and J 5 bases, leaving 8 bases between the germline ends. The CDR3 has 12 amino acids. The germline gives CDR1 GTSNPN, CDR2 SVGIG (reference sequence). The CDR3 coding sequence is TGTGCCTGGAGTGTACTGCTCGACGAGCAGTACTTC. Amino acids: CAWSVLLDEQYF.

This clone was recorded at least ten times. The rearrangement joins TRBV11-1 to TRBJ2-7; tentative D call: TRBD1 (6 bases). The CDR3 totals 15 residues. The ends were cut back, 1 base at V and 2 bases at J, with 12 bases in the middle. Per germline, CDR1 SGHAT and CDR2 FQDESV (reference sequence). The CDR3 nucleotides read TGTGCCAGCAGCTTAGAAACACGGACAGCCTACGAGCAGTACTTC. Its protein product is CASSLETRTAYEQYF.

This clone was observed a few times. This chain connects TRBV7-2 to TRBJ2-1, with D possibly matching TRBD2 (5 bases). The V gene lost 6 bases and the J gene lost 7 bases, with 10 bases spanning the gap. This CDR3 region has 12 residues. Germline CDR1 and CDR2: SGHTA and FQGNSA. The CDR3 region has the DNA TGTGCCAGCAGTAAAGAGCGGAATGAGCAGTTCTTC. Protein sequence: CASSKERNEQFF.

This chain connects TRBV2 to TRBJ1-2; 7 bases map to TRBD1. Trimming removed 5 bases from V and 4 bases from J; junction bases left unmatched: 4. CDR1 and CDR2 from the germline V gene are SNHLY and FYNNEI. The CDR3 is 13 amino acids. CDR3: CASSRDSLYGYTF. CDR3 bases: TGTGCCAGCAGTCGGGACAGCCTCTATGGCTACACCTTC.

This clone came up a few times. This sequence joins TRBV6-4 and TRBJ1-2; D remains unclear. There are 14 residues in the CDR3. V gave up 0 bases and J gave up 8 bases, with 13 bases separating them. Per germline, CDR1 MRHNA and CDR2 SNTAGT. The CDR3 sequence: CASSDSRGIRGYTF. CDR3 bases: TGTGCCAGCAGTGACTCGAGAGGGATAAGGGGCTACACCTTC.

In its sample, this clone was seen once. DNA of the CDR3: TGCGCCAGCAGCCCTGCCGGGGAGGAGAAGGGCTACACCTTC. It encodes CASSPAGEEKGYTF. The gene calls are TRBV5-1 and TRBJ1-2; D remains ambiguous. The V end lost 4 bases, the J end lost 8 bases, and 18 bases lay between the germline ends. Germline V CDR1 and CDR2: SGHRS, YFSETQ. The CDR3 sequence is 14 residues long.

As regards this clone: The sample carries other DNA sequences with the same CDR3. CDR3 loop: CASSLGEVTDTQYF. CDR3 nucleotides: TGCGCCAGCAGCTTGGGGGAGGTCACAGATACGCAGTATTTT. The gene calls are TRBV5-1 and TRBJ2-3; the D gene is possibly TRBD2 (6 bases). Trimming left V 0 bases short and J 2 bases short, with 7 bases between. Germline CDR1 and CDR2: SGHRS and YFSETQ. The CDR3 has 14 residues.